This is a list of T cell receptor beta chains from one sample in a study of CD8+ T cells in alopecia areata. Clones were read by immunoSEQ multiplex PCR, and TCRdb kept only the in-frame ones, dropping some. The table records roughly 220,000 clones, about two fifths of them present only once. Sequencing used CD4+ T cells sorted from blood, obtained at approximately week 30, from a patient treated with tofacitinib. All receptors derive from a human donor with alopecia areata. Both conserved end residues are part of each CDR3. Expanded clones are given a class, and other clones once, few, many or no size at all.

- | TRBJ1-2 | TRBV5-6 | CASSLERLNYGYTF
few | TRBJ1-2 | TRBV11-2 | CASSGQGLGYTF
few | TRBJ1-5 | TRBV7-2 | CASSPMNQPQHF
- | TRBJ2-2 | TRBV2 | CASSTPFTSREGELFF
- | TRBJ2-5 | TRBV2 | CASSTGETQYF
- | TRBJ1-2 | TRBV7-2 | CASSLDRQGGYTF
- | TRBJ2-6 | TRBV7-9 | CASSLYFGTGPGANVLTF
few | TRBJ2-1 | TRBV5-8 | CASSPGREGAYNEQFF
- | TRBJ2-6 | TRBV30 | CAFYSGANVLTF
few | TRBJ2-3 | TRBV11-2 | CASSPIGANLGDTQYF
few | TRBJ2-4 | TRBV6-5 | CASSSGLGRGKNIQYF